These T cell receptor beta chains were read from a single sample in a study of T cell changes during pregnancy in multiple sclerosis. Profiled with immunoSEQ multiplex PCR; TCRdb holds only in-frame clones, not every one. The table has tens of thousands of clones, about 91% seen once. Specimen: CD4+ T cells from peripheral blood mononuclear cells, collected before pregnancy. The receptors stem from a female donor with multiple sclerosis, enrolled in a pregnancy study. Each CDR3 is given with its conserved first and last residue. Each record gives: D gene, V gene, J gene, CDR3 protein, CDR3 DNA. A D gene is named only where the DNA matches it firmly.

d_gene: .; v_gene: TRBV5-1; j_gene: TRBJ2-3; CDR3aa: CASSFGRGQDTQYF; CDR3nt: TGCGCCAGCAGCTTCGGTAGGGGCCAAGATACGCAGTATTTT
d_gene: TRBD2; v_gene: TRBV10-3; j_gene: TRBJ2-3; CDR3aa: CAIGTSGRGADTQYF; CDR3nt: TGTGCCATCGGAACTAGCGGGAGGGGCGCAGATACGCAGTATTTT
d_gene: TRBD2; v_gene: TRBV5-1; j_gene: TRBJ2-2; CDR3aa: CASGGTSLTGELFF; CDR3nt: TGCGCCAGTGGGGGGACTAGCCTCACCGGGGAGCTGTTTTTT
d_gene: TRBD2; v_gene: TRBV7-3; j_gene: TRBJ2-3; CDR3aa: CASSSNSGRGTDTQYF; CDR3nt: TGTGCCAGCAGCTCCAATAGCGGGAGGGGCACAGATACGCAGTATTTT
d_gene: .; v_gene: TRBV28; j_gene: TRBJ1-5; CDR3aa: CASMEAGNQPQHF; CDR3nt: TGTGCCAGCATGGAGGCAGGCAATCAGCCCCAGCATTTT
d_gene: .; v_gene: TRBV19; j_gene: TRBJ2-1; CDR3aa: CASSIPPGASDLNEQFF; CDR3nt: TGTGCCAGTAGTATCCCTCCCGGGGCTAGCGACCTCAATGAGCAGTTCTTC
d_gene: TRBD1; v_gene: TRBV6-1; j_gene: TRBJ2-5; CDR3aa: CASSFPTGGEETQYF; CDR3nt: TGTGCCAGCAGTTTCCCGACAGGGGGCGAAGAGACCCAGTACTTC
d_gene: .; v_gene: TRBV7-7; j_gene: TRBJ1-1; CDR3aa: CASSLDRNTEAFF; CDR3nt: TGTGCTAGCAGCTTAGACAGGAACACTGAAGCTTTCTTT
d_gene: TRBD2; v_gene: TRBV11-2; j_gene: TRBJ2-3; CDR3aa: CASSLRGGGGSTDTQYF; CDR3nt: TGTGCCAGCAGCTTACGGGGTGGGGGGGGAAGCACAGATACGCAGTATTTT
d_gene: TRBD2; v_gene: TRBV4-1; j_gene: TRBJ2-1; CDR3aa: CASSQVAGGPLHNEQFF; CDR3nt: TGCGCCAGCAGCCAAGTAGCGGGAGGGCCACTCCACAATGAGCAGTTCTTC
d_gene: .; v_gene: TRBV19; j_gene: TRBJ1-1; CDR3aa: CASSIGGGPNTEAFF; CDR3nt: TGTGCCAGTAGTATTGGCGGGGGGCCGAACACTGAAGCTTTCTTT
d_gene: TRBD2; v_gene: TRBV2; j_gene: TRBJ2-2; CDR3aa: CASRASGHTGELFF; CDR3nt: TGTGCCAGCAGGGCTAGCGGGCACACCGGGGAGCTGTTTTTT
d_gene: .; v_gene: TRBV28; j_gene: TRBJ2-4; CDR3aa: CASSPGLAKNIQYF; CDR3nt: TGTGCCAGCAGTCCCGGACTAGCCAAAAACATTCAGTACTTC
d_gene: .; v_gene: TRBV19; j_gene: TRBJ1-1; CDR3aa: CASQQGKNTEAFF; CDR3nt: TGTGCCAGCCAACAGGGAAAGAACACTGAAGCTTTCTTT
d_gene: TRBD2; v_gene: TRBV4-1; j_gene: TRBJ2-7; CDR3aa: CASSQGLAASYEQYF; CDR3nt: TGCGCCAGCAGCCAAGGACTAGCGGCCTCCTACGAGCAGTACTTC
d_gene: .; v_gene: TRBV30; j_gene: TRBJ1-6; CDR3aa: CAWDRTNSPLHF; CDR3nt: TGTGCCTGGGACAGAACTAATTCACCCCTCCACTTT
d_gene: TRBD1; v_gene: TRBV5-4; j_gene: TRBJ2-3; CDR3aa: CASSLDRGATDTQYF; CDR3nt: TGTGCCAGCAGTTTGGACAGGGGGGCAACAGATACGCAGTATTTT
d_gene: .; v_gene: TRBV9; j_gene: TRBJ1-4; CDR3aa: CASSPQTGFNEKLFF; CDR3nt: TGTGCCAGCAGCCCTCAGACAGGATTTAATGAAAAACTGTTTTTT
d_gene: TRBD2; v_gene: TRBV13; j_gene: TRBJ2-3; CDR3aa: CASSLTRLAGGWTTDTQYF; CDR3nt: TGTGCCAGCAGCTTAACCCGACTAGCGGGAGGTTGGACCACAGATACGCAGTATTTT
d_gene: .; v_gene: TRBV2; j_gene: TRBJ1-5; CDR3aa: CASSDLRSGVPQHF; CDR3nt: TGTGCCAGCAGTGACCTCAGGTCGGGGGTGCCCCAGCATTTT
d_gene: TRBD1; v_gene: TRBV28; j_gene: TRBJ1-5; CDR3aa: CASTTSRDRVGDQPQHF; CDR3nt: TGTGCCAGCACAACGAGTAGAGACAGGGTGGGAGATCAGCCCCAGCATTTT
d_gene: .; v_gene: TRBV21-1; j_gene: TRBJ2-3; CDR3aa: CASSPPAGERGTQYF; CDR3nt: TGTGCCAGCAGCCCCCCGGCGGGGGAGCGGGGTACGCAGTATTTT
d_gene: .; v_gene: TRBV5-4; j_gene: TRBJ2-1; CDR3aa: CASSRRERHYNEQFF; CDR3nt: TGTGCCAGCAGCCGCCGGGAGAGACACTACAATGAGCAGTTCTTC
d_gene: TRBD2; v_gene: TRBV27; j_gene: TRBJ2-1; CDR3aa: CASTATASGSVNEQFF; CDR3nt: TGTGCCAGCACCGCAACGGCCAGCGGGAGTGTCAATGAGCAGTTCTTC